Each of the 18 T cell receptor beta chains below was sequenced from the same sample in a study of shared clonotypes between healthy human individuals. The assay was immunoSEQ multiplex PCR, and TCRdb's table has in-frame clones only and misses some. The table has some 2.3 million clones, more than 80% seen once. Sample: naive CD4+ T cells from PBMCs. This sample's subset: CD45RA+ positively selected. Source of these receptors: a man aged 18-30 years in good health. Some clones in this sample may be carry-over from other donors' samples.

V is TRBV4-2 and J is TRBJ2-3, with 11 bases identical to TRBD2. The CDR3 sequence is 17 residues long. V shed 4 bases and J 6 bases; nucleotides not matched to a gene: 12. CDR1 is LGHNA, CDR2 YNFKEQ, per germline. The CDR3 region has the DNA TGTGCCAGCAGCCCAGGACTAGCGGGTCCGGGGGCGGATACGCAGTATTTT. Encoded protein: CASSPGLAGPGADTQYF.

This clone was seen a single time. The chain has TRBV7-3 and TRBJ2-3; D possibly corresponds to TRBD2 (6 bases). The germline CDR1 and CDR2 sequences are SGHTA and FQGTGA. The CDR3 is 16 residues long. Trimming pared 4 bases from V and 1 base from J, leaving 15 bases between. The DNA for the CDR3 is TGTGCCAGCAGCTCCCGCGGGTGGGAGGGCACAGATACGCAGTATTTT. Translation: CASSSRGWEGTDTQYF. Filled out from reference TRBV7-3 and TRBJ2-3, the complete variable domain reads GAGVSQTPSNKVTEKGKYVELRCDPISGHTALYWYRQSLGQGPEFLIYFQGTGAADDSGLPNDRFFAVRPEGSVSTLKIQRTERGDSAVYLCASSSRGWEGTDTQYFGPGTRLTVL.

The V and J genes are TRBV10-2 and TRBJ2-7, with D perhaps assigned TRBD1 or TRBD2 (5 bases each). The germline CDR1 and CDR2 sequences are WSHSY and SAAADI. The CDR3 has 14 residues. The V end lost 6 bases, the J end lost 3 bases, and 15 bases lay between the germline ends. The CDR3 DNA is TGCGCCAGCAGCGAGGGGTTAAGCAGCTACGAGCAGTACTTC. As protein: CASSEGLSSYEQYF.

This chain connects TRBV28 to TRBJ2-6, with D perhaps matching TRBD1 (6 bases). This CDR3 contains 15 residues. Germline CDR1 is MDHEN and CDR2 is SYDVKM. V gave up 4 bases and J gave up 2 bases, with 9 bases separating them. The CDR3 region is CASSSRGTGANVLTF. The DNA of the CDR3 is TGTGCCAGCAGTTCCAGGGGCACTGGGGCCAACGTCCTGACTTTC.

The genes are TRBV5-1 and TRBJ1-1, with D uncertain. Germline loops: CDR1 SGHRS, CDR2 YFSETQ. The ends were cut back, 5 bases at V and 2 bases at J, with 10 bases in the middle. The CDR3 runs to 13 residues. The CDR3 loop reads CASSPPGNTEAFF. The CDR3 bases are TGCGCCAGCAGTCCCCCGGGCAACACTGAAGCTTTCTTT.

The V gene is TRBV9, the J gene TRBJ2-5; TRBD1 is a possible D gene (6 bases). The germline gives CDR1 SGDLS, CDR2 YYNGEE. The CDR3 length is 14 residues. Trimming took off 3 bases at V and 4 bases at J, with 13 bases between the two ends. The CDR3 sequence: CASSGHRDSETQYF. CDR3 nucleotide sequence: TGTGCCAGCAGCGGCCACAGGGATTCAGAGACCCAGTACTTC.

Remarks on this clone: Other DNA sequences within the sample encode an identical CDR3. The chain combines TRBV28 with TRBJ1-3; 10 bases match TRBD1. Germline V gene sequence: CDR1 MDHEN, CDR2 SYDVKM. J gave up 7 bases and V 5 bases, and 5 bases lay outside the gene matches. The CDR3 loop spans 14 amino acids. The CDR3 is CASSRQGARNTIYF. The CDR3 nucleotides are TGTGCCAGCAGTCGACAGGGGGCGCGGAACACCATATATTTT.

This chain joins TRBV2 and TRBJ2-2, with 9 bases that match TRBD2. CDR3 length: 15 amino acids. V was pared by 4 bases and J by 2 bases, with 2 bases of the junction left unmatched. Germline assignment: CDR1 SNHLY and CDR2 FYNNEI. CDR3 region: CASSASGINTGELFF. The CDR3 coding sequence is TGTGCCAGCAGTGCTAGCGGGATAAACACCGGGGAGCTGTTTTTT. The full variable domain, its missing parts supplied by reference TRBV2 and TRBJ2-2, is EPEVTQTPSHQVTQMGQEVILRCVPISNHLYFYWYRQILGQKVEFLVSFYNNEISEKSEIFDDQFSVERPDGSNFTLKIRSTKLEDSAMYFCASSASGINTGELFFGEGSRLTVL.

The V and J genes are TRBV6-4 and TRBJ2-6; D is perhaps TRBD1 or TRBD2 (5 bases each). The CDR3 loop spans 16 amino acids. Germline CDR1 and CDR2: MRHNA and SNTAGT. With 2 bases removed from V and 4 bases from J, the gap between germline ends came to 12 bases. As DNA, the CDR3 is TGTGCCAGCAGTGACCGGACTGGGGCCGGGGCCAACGTCCTGACTTTC. Encoded protein: CASSDRTGAGANVLTF.

The rearrangement joins TRBV2 to TRBJ2-2, with D perhaps matching TRBD2 (6 bases). CDR3 length: 16 residues. Germline values: CDR1 SNHLY, CDR2 FYNNEI. V lost 6 bases to trimming and J lost 3 bases, with 17 bases between them. CDR3 amino acids: CASSSPPRGYTGELFF. CDR3 in DNA: TGTGCCAGCAGCTCACCCCCTCGGGGGTACACCGGGGAGCTGTTTTTT.

This chain connects TRBV7-8 to TRBJ2-1, with TRBD2 matching over 9 bases. The trim removed 2 bases at V and 2 bases at J, leaving 4 bases unmatched. Looked up from germline, CDR1 is SGHVS and CDR2 is FQNEAQ. The CDR3 has 16 amino acids. The DNA of the CDR3 is TGTGCCAGCAGCTTATACGGACTAGCGACCTACAATGAGCAGTTCTTC. Translating it yields CASSLYGLATYNEQFF.

The chain carries TRBV7-6 and TRBJ1-3; TRBD1 might be the D (6 bases). The CDR3 loop spans 15 amino acids. V was cut by 0 bases and J by 3 bases, with 9 bases left in between. Per germline, CDR1 SGHVS and CDR2 FNYEAQ. In DNA form, the CDR3 reads TGTGCCAGCAGCTTAGCGGGCAGGGGTGGAAACACCATATATTTT. It codes for CASSLAGRGGNTIYF.

CDR3 protein: CASSYPRMQGQETQYF. The CDR3 bases are TGTGCCAGCAGCTATCCCCGGATGCAGGGGCAAGAGACCCAGTACTTC. This rearrangement joins TRBV7-9 to TRBJ2-5, with D possibly being TRBD1 (6 bases). Germline V CDR1 and CDR2: SEHNR, FQNEAQ (reference sequence). V lost 4 bases and J lost 2, with 17 bases in between. The CDR3 length is 16 residues.

A note on this clone: The identical CDR3 is also encoded by other nucleotide sequences in the sample. The gene calls are TRBV5-1 and TRBJ2-1; 13 bases fit TRBD2. The V gene end was trimmed by 4 bases and the J gene end by 6 bases; junction bases not matched to a gene: 7. The CDR3 length is 16 residues. Germline V lookup: CDR1 SGHRS, CDR2 YFSETQ. As DNA, the CDR3 is TGCGCCAGCAGCCCCCGGACTAGCGGGAGTCCCAATGAGCAGTTCTTC. It is translated as CASSPRTSGSPNEQFF.

The V gene is TRBV5-1, the J gene TRBJ2-1, with TRBD2 identical over 8 bases. V trimming: 4 bases; J trimming: 2 bases; junction bases outside the gene matches: 8. The CDR3 extends over 16 amino acids. The V gene's germline CDR1 is SGHRS and CDR2 YFSETQ. The CDR3 sequence is CASSRQAGGAYNEQFF. As DNA, the CDR3 is TGCGCCAGCAGCCGGCAGGCGGGAGGAGCCTACAATGAGCAGTTCTTC.

The genes are TRBV27 and TRBJ2-5; TRBD1 agrees at 8 bases. The CDR3 runs 13 residues. J gave up 2 bases and V 6 bases, and 2 bases lay outside the gene matches. Germline CDR1 reads MNHEY; CDR2 reads SMNVEV (reference sequence). The CDR3 sequence: CASRTGGQETQYF. The DNA for the CDR3 is TGTGCCAGCAGAACAGGGGGGCAAGAGACCCAGTACTTC.

Worth noting for this clone: The same CDR3 is also encoded by other DNA sequences in this sample. The rearrangement uses TRBV11-2 and TRBJ2-1; D ambiguous. The germline V gene encodes CDR1 SGHAT and CDR2 FQNNGV. Trimming pared 0 bases from V and 7 bases from J, leaving 7 bases between. This CDR3 region has 13 residues. The CDR3 here is CASSLDRDNEQFF. Written as DNA, the CDR3 is TGTGCCAGCAGCTTAGATAGGGATAATGAGCAGTTCTTC.

The CDR3, as DNA: TGTGCCATCAGTGGTCGGGGGGACTACGAGCAGTACTTC. This translates into CAISGRGDYEQYF. This chain links TRBV10-3 with TRBJ2-7; TRBD2 aligns across 7 bases. The ends lost 4 bases at V and 3 bases at J; junction bases unmatched: 3. Germline V gives CDR1 ENHRY, CDR2 SYGVKD. This CDR3 region has 13 residues.